This T cell receptor (beta chain) derives from a study of blood T cell repertoires in COVID-19. This CDR3 contains 14 residues. CDR1 and CDR2 from the germline V gene are SNHLY and FYNNEI. V was clipped by 6 bases and J by 7 bases; unmatched bases: 8. Using immunoSEQ multiplex PCR, the repertoire was profiled, and TCRdb retains in-frame clones only, with some absent. There are 320,000 or so clones in the sample; around 84% occur only once, and approximately 1.9% lies in the top ten. This TCR came from a woman aged 25 to 39 who had been exposed to COVID-19. Material: PBMCs or T cells enriched from blood (not recorded which). V usage is TRBV2 and J usage is TRBJ1-4, with TRBD1 matching 7 bases. As DNA, the CDR3 is TGTGCCAGCAGGTTACAGGGGATTGTTGAAAAACTGTTTTTT. Amino acids: CASRLQGIVEKLFF.